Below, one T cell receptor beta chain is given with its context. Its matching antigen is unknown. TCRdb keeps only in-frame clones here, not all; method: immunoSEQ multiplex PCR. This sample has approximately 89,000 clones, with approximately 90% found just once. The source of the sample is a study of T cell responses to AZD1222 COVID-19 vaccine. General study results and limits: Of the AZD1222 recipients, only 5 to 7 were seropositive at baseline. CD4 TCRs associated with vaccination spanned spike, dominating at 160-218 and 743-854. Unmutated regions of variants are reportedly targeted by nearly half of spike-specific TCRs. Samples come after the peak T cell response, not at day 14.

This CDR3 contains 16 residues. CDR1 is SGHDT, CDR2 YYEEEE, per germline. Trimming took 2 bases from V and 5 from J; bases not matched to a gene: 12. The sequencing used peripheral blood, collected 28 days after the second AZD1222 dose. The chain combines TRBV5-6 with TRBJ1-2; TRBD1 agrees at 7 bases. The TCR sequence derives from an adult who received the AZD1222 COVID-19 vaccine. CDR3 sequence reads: CASSFGATGYMYGYTF. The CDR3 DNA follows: TGTGCCAGCAGCTTCGGGGCGACAGGGTACATGTATGGCTACACCTTC.